One sample yielded the 16 T cell receptor beta chains listed below, sequenced in a study of beta chain features in type 1 diabetes. The whole isolated RNA underwent reverse transcription, so sequencing captured expressed TCRB transcripts. Some clones are missing from TCRdb's copy, which holds only in-frame ones; the method was immunoSEQ multiplex PCR. The data hold more than 350,000 clones, with approximately 10% observed a single time. The sequenced material came from naive CD4+ T cells from blood. The receptors were gathered from a woman aged 18 to 35 in good health.

This chain joins TRBV2 and TRBJ2-7; TRBD1 aligns across 9 bases. V shed 8 bases and J 4 bases; nucleotides not matched to a gene: 9. Per germline, CDR1 SNHLY and CDR2 FYNNEI. This CDR3 contains 14 residues. CDR3 in amino acids: CASLGPGQGYEQYV. CDR3 coding DNA: TGTGCCAGCCTGGGTCCGGGACAGGGATACGAGCAGTACGTC.

This clone was counted only a few times. The chain employs TRBV4-3 and TRBJ2-1; D is unresolved. The CDR3 is 13 amino acids. V lost 0 bases to trimming and J lost 4 bases, with 4 bases between them. Per the germline V gene, CDR1 is LGHNA and CDR2 is YSLEER. The CDR3 spells CASSQEHYNEQFF. CDR3 sequence (DNA): TGCGCCAGCAGCCAAGAGCATTACAATGAGCAGTTCTTC.

Worth noting for this clone: A much more abundant neighbour one base away suggests this may be a read error. This sample also contains other DNA sequences that code for the same CDR3. The J gene is TRBJ2-3, the V gene TRBV7-9; D is ambiguous. The CDR3 spans 11 residues. Trimming removed 0 bases at V and 6 bases at J, with 1 base between. Germline CDR1 and CDR2: SEHNR and FQNEAQ (reference sequence). This CDR3 reads CASSLADTQYF. The CDR3 nucleotides read TGTGCCAGCAGCTTAGCTGATACGCAGTATTTT.

The chain joins TRBV5-1 to TRBJ2-1; TRBD2 matches 7 bases. The length of the CDR3 is 15 residues. Germline CDR1 and CDR2: SGHRS and YFSETQ. V lost 0 bases, J lost 6 bases, and 6 bases stayed unmatched. The CDR3 spells CASSLASGAANEQFF. CDR3 in DNA: TGCGCCAGCAGCTTGGCAAGCGGGGCGGCCAATGAGCAGTTCTTC.

The chain employs TRBV12-5 and TRBJ2-3, with D hard to call. Germline V gene data show CDR1 as LGHNT and CDR2 as FRNRAP. V was shortened by 8 bases and J by 6 bases, with 12 bases between the two germline ends. This CDR3 comprises 12 residues. This CDR3 is CASTTRMDTQYF. CDR3 coding DNA: TGTGCTAGTACCACGCGGATGGATACGCAGTATTTT.

The chain is built from TRBV9 and TRBJ2-6; no firm D call. The CDR3 length is 13 residues. From germline, CDR1 is SGDLS and CDR2 YYNGEE. Trimming shortened V by 1 base and J by 3 bases, and 2 bases separated the two germline ends. The CDR3 sequence is CASSVLGANVLTF. The CDR3 DNA follows: TGTGCCAGCAGCGTACTTGGGGCCAACGTCCTGACTTTC.

This chain connects TRBV13 to TRBJ2-3; no clear D. The V end lost 2 bases, the J end lost 0 bases, and 9 bases lay between the germline ends. CDR3 length: 15 residues. From germline, CDR1 is PRHDT and CDR2 FYEKMQ (reference sequence). CDR3 sequence: CASSLRLGSTDTQYF. DNA of the CDR3: TGTGCCAGCAGCTTACGGCTCGGAAGCACAGATACGCAGTATTTT.

This clone was seen more than once but under ten times. The chain employs TRBV5-1 and TRBJ1-1; no clear D gene. The CDR3 loop spans 13 amino acids. The germline V gene has CDR1 SGHRS and CDR2 YFSETQ. V was trimmed by 2 bases and J by 5 bases, leaving 10 bases between them. CDR3 region: CASSLMSGTEAFF. CDR3 DNA sequence: TGCGCCAGCAGCTTAATGTCCGGGACTGAAGCTTTCTTT.

The genes are TRBV5-6 and TRBJ2-6; D might be TRBD1 (5 bases). This CDR3 has 16 amino acids. V was shortened by 4 bases and J by 0 bases, with 11 bases between the two germline ends. Germline V CDR1 and CDR2: SGHDT, YYEEEE. The CDR3 nucleotides are TGTGCCAGCAGCCCGCTGGACAACTCTGGGGCCAACGTCCTGACTTTC. This codes for CASSPLDNSGANVLTF.

This clone occurred a few times. V is TRBV30 and J is TRBJ1-3; possibly TRBD1 for D (6 bases). The CDR3 spans 17 residues. Trimming pared 0 bases from V and 3 bases from J, leaving 18 bases between. Germline CDR1 reads GTSNPN; CDR2 reads SVGIG (reference sequence). CDR3 loop: CAWSVHRPGDSGNTIYF. As DNA, the CDR3 is TGTGCCTGGAGTGTACATCGTCCAGGGGATAGTGGAAACACCATATATTTT.

The V and J genes are TRBV28 and TRBJ1-2; weak D call: TRBD1 (5 bases). The CDR3 extends over 16 amino acids. V lost 5 bases, J lost 2 bases, and 18 bases lay in between. Germline V gives CDR1 MDHEN, CDR2 SYDVKM. This CDR3 is CASSPQLGGGNYGYTF. CDR3 coding DNA: TGTGCCAGCAGTCCCCAATTGGGGGGAGGGAACTATGGCTACACCTTC.

The chain combines TRBV25-1 with TRBJ2-1, with TRBD2 matching over 11 bases. V shed 4 bases, J shed 13 bases, and the junction held 3 bases outside the gene matches. Germline V gene data show CDR1 as MGHDK and CDR2 as SYGVNS. The CDR3 totals 12 residues. CDR3 loop: CASSGGTSGQFF. CDR3 in DNA: TGTGCCAGCAGTGGTGGGACTAGCGGACAGTTCTTC.

The sample holds many counts of this clone. The chain couples TRBV21-1 to TRBJ2-3; the D call of TRBD1 is as the table states it, not checked on the DNA. TRBV21-1 is a recognized pseudogene. The CDR3 spans 14 residues. The CDR3 DNA sequence: TGTGCCAGCAGCATCAGGTGTTGGACAGATACGCAGTATTTT. This sequence encodes CASSIRCWTDTQYF.

This chain joins TRBV15 and TRBJ2-1; TRBD2 agrees at 8 bases. The germline V gene encodes CDR1 LNHNV and CDR2 YYDKDF (reference sequence). This CDR3 has 14 amino acids. V trimming: 4 bases; J trimming: 7 bases; junction bases outside the gene matches: 6. The chain's CDR3 is CATSKGLAANEQFF. DNA for the CDR3: TGTGCCACCAGCAAAGGACTAGCAGCGAATGAGCAGTTCTTC.

As regards this clone: Other DNA sequences of this sample code for an identical CDR3. J is TRBJ2-2 and V is TRBV29-1; 7 bases fit TRBD2. The germline V gene has CDR1 SQVTM and CDR2 ANQGSEA. With V trimmed by 6 bases and J by 7 bases, 8 bases remained unmatched. The CDR3 totals 13 residues. CDR3 sequence reads: CSVLAGAGGELFF. CDR3 DNA: TGCAGCGTGCTGGCGGGAGCTGGCGGGGAGCTGTTTTTT.

This clone was counted only a few times. This chain connects TRBV7-9 to TRBJ2-1, with TRBD1 matching over 9 bases. J was trimmed by 8 bases and V by 5 bases; bases with no gene match: 1. Germline V gene data show CDR1 as SEHNR and CDR2 as FQNEAQ (reference sequence). The CDR3 runs 12 residues. The CDR3 loop is CASSRTGDEQFF. As DNA, the CDR3 is TGTGCCAGCAGCAGGACAGGGGATGAGCAGTTCTTC.